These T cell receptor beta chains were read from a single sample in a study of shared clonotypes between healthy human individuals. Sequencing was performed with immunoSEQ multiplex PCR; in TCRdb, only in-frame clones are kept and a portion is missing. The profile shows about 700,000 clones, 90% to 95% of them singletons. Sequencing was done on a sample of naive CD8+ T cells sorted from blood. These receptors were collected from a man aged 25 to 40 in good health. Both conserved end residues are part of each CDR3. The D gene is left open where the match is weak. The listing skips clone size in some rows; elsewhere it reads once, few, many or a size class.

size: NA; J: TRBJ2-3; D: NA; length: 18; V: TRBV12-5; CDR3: CASGLTKTDRAPPDTQYF; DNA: TGTGCTAGTGGTTTGACCAAGACGGATAGGGCCCCTCCAGATACGCAGTATTTT
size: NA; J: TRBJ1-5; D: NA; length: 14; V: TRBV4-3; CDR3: CASSQDAGSQPQHF; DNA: TGCGCCAGCAGCCAAGATGCAGGGAGTCAGCCCCAGCATTTT
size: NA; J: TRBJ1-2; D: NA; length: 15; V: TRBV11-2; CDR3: CASSPTRVTNYGYTF; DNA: TGTGCCAGCAGCCCAACCAGGGTTACTAACTATGGCTACACCTTC
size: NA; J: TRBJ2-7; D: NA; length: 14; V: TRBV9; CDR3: CASSAAESSYEQYF; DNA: TGTGCCAGCAGCGCCGCGGAGAGCTCCTACGAGCAGTACTTC
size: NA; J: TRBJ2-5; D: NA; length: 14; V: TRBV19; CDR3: CASSNVEFQETQYF; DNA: TGTGCCAGTAGTAATGTGGAGTTTCAAGAGACCCAGTACTTC
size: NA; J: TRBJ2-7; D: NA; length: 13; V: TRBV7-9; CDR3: CASSGLSSYEQYF; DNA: TGTGCCAGCAGCGGTCTAAGCTCCTACGAGCAGTACTTC
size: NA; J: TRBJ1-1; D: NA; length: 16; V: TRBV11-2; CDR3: CASSSTFQGSETEAFF; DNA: TGTGCCAGCAGCTCGACCTTTCAGGGGTCGGAGACTGAAGCTTTCTTT
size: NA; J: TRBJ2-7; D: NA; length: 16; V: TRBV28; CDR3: CASSLGVSVGSYEQYF; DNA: TGTGCCAGCAGTTTAGGGGTTAGCGTCGGCTCCTACGAGCAGTACTTC
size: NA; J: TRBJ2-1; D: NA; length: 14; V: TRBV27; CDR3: CASSIRDTNNEQFF; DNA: TGTGCCAGCAGTATCCGGGACACGAACAATGAGCAGTTCTTC
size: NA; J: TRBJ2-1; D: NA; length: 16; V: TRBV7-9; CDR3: CASSPQAATSYNEQFF; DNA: TGTGCCAGCAGCCCACAAGCGGCCACCTCCTACAATGAGCAGTTCTTC
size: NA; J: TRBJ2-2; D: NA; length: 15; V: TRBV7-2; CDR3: CASSLPEANTGELFF; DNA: TGTGCCAGCAGCTTACCGGAGGCGAACACCGGGGAGCTGTTTTTT
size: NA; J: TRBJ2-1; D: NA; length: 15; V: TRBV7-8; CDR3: CASSLAWSPYNEQFF; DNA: TGTGCCAGCAGCTTAGCGTGGAGCCCCTACAATGAGCAGTTCTTC
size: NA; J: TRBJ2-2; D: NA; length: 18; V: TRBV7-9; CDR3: CASSRVLDGDFRAGELFF; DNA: TGTGCCAGCAGCCGAGTTTTGGACGGCGATTTTAGGGCCGGGGAGCTGTTTTTT
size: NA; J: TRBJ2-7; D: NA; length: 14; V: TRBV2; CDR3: CASSEAWGPYEQYF; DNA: TGTGCCAGCAGTGAGGCCTGGGGACCATACGAGCAGTACTTC
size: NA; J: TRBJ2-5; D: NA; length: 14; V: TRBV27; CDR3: CASSISQNQETQYF; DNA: TGTGCCAGCAGTATCTCACAGAACCAAGAGACCCAGTACTTC
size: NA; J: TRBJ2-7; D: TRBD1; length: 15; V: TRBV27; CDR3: CASSIPDRVAYEQYF; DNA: TGTGCCAGCAGTATCCCGGACAGGGTTGCCTACGAGCAGTACTTC
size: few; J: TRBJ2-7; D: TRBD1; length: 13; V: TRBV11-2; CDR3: CASSHQGAYEQYF; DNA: TGTGCCAGCAGCCATCAGGGGGCCTACGAGCAGTACTTC
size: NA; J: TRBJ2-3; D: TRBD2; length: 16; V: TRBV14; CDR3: CASSLLAASSTDTQYF; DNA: TGTGCCAGCAGCCTCCTAGCGGCCTCTAGCACAGATACGCAGTATTTT
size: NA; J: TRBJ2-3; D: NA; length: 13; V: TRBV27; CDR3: CASSVLQGDTQYF; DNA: TGTGCCAGCAGTGTACTACAGGGAGATACGCAGTATTTT
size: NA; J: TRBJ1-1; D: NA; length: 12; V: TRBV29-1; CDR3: CSVLALNTEAFF; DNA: TGCAGCGTTTTAGCCCTGAACACTGAAGCTTTCTTT
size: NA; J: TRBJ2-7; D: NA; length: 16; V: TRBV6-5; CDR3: CASSYSADPTYYEQYF; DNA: TGTGCCAGCAGTTACTCTGCGGACCCCACGTACTACGAGCAGTACTTC
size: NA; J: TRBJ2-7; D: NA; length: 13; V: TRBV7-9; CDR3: CASSRDTSYEQYF; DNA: TGTGCCAGCAGTAGGGACACATCCTACGAGCAGTACTTC
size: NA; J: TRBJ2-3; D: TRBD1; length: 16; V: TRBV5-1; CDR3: CASSLATGGRTDTQYF; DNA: TGCGCCAGCAGCTTGGCCACAGGGGGCCGGACAGATACGCAGTATTTT
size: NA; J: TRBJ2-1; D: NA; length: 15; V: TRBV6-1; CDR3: CASSEQGPGIDEQFF; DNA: TGTGCCAGCAGCGAACAGGGCCCCGGTATTGATGAGCAGTTCTTC
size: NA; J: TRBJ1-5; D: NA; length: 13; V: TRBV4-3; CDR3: CASSQGLNQPQHF; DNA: TGCGCCAGCAGCCAGGGCCTCAATCAGCCCCAGCATTTT
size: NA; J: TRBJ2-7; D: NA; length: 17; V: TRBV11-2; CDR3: CASSLVKGQVPFVEQYF; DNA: TGTGCCAGCAGCTTAGTAAAAGGTCAGGTCCCCTTTGTCGAGCAGTACTTC
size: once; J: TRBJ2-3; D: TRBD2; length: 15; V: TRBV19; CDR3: CASSEAGAMRDTQYF; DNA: TGTGCCAGTTCAGAAGCGGGAGCCATGCGGGATACGCAGTATTTT
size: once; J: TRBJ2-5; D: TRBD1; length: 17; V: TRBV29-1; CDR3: CSVDPADRAVREETQYF; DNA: TGCAGCGTTGACCCTGCAGACAGGGCCGTGCGGGAAGAGACCCAGTACTTC
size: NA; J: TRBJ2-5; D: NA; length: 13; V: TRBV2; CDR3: CASSEWRLETQYF; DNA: TGTGCCAGCAGTGAATGGAGGTTAGAGACCCAGTACTTC
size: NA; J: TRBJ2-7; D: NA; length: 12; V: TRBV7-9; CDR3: CASSYSPYEQYF; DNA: TGTGCCAGCAGCTACTCTCCCTACGAGCAGTACTTC
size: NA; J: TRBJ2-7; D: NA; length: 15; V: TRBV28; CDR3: CASSLNRRFSYEQYF; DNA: TGTGCCAGCAGTTTAAACAGGCGCTTCTCCTACGAGCAGTACTTC
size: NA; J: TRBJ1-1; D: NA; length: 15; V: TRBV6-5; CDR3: CASSYTRVLNTEAFF; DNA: TGTGCCAGCAGTTACACCCGGGTCTTGAACACTGAAGCTTTCTTT
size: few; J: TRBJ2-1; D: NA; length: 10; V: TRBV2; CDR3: CASNNNEQFF; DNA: TGTGCCAGCAACAACAATGAGCAGTTCTTC
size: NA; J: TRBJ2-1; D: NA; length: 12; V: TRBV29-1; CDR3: CSVEGLGAEQFF; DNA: TGCAGCGTTGAAGGTCTGGGGGCTGAACAGTTCTTC
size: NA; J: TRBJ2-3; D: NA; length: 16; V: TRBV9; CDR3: CASSAPPRGDTDTQYF; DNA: TGTGCCAGCAGCGCCCCCCCCCGCGGGGACACAGATACGCAGTATTTT
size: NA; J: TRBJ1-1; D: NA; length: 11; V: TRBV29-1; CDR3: CSVESDGEAFF; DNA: TGCAGCGTTGAGAGTGACGGTGAAGCTTTCTTT
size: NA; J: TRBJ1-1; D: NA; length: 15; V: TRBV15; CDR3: CATSRSGGWNTEAFF; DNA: TGTGCCACCAGCAGATCCGGCGGGTGGAACACTGAAGCTTTCTTT
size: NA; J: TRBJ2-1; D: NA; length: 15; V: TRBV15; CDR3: CATSSNRRGYNEQFF; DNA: TGTGCCACCAGCAGTAACAGGAGGGGTTACAATGAGCAGTTCTTC
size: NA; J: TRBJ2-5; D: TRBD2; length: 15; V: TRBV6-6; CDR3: CASSGLAGEEETQYF; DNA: TGTGCCAGTTCTGGACTAGCGGGAGAAGAGGAGACCCAGTACTTC
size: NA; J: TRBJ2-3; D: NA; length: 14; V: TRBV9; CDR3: CASSVPGVTDTQYF; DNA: TGTGCCAGCAGCGTACCCGGAGTCACAGATACGCAGTATTTT
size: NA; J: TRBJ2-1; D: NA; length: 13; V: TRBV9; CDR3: CASSVAGGTEQFF; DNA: TGTGCCAGCAGCGTAGCAGGGGGGACTGAGCAGTTCTTC
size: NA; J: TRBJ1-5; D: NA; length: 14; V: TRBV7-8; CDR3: CASSFDLGNQPQHF; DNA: TGTGCCAGCAGCTTTGATCTGGGCAATCAGCCCCAGCATTTT
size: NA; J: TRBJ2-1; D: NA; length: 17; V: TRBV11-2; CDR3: CASRVYRVGSIDNEQFF; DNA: TGTGCCAGCAGAGTTTATCGAGTCGGGAGTATTGACAATGAGCAGTTCTTC
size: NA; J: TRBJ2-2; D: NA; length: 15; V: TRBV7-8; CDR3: CASSLMGPATGELFF; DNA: TGTGCCAGCAGCCTCATGGGTCCTGCGACCGGGGAGCTGTTTTTT
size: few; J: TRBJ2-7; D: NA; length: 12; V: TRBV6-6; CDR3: CASRGVDYEQYF; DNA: TGTGCCAGCAGGGGAGTAGACTACGAGCAGTACTTC
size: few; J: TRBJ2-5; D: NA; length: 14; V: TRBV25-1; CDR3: CASSDQRTGETQYF; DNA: TGTGCCAGCAGTGATCAGCGAACGGGGGAGACCCAGTACTTC
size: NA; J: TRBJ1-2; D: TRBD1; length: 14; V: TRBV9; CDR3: CASSSDRGSGDYTF; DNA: TGTGCCAGCAGCTCGGACAGGGGGTCGGGTGACTACACCTTC
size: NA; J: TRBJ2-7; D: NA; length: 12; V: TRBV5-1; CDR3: CASFWDTYEQYF; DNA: TGCGCCAGCTTTTGGGACACATACGAGCAGTACTTC
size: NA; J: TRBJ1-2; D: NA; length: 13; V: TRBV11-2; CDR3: CASSLGGVLGYTF; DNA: TGTGCCAGCAGCTTAGGGGGGGTTTTAGGCTACACCTTC
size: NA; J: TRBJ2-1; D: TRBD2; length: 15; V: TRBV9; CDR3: CASSPGTSGRDEQFF; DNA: TGTGCCAGCAGCCCCGGGACTAGCGGGAGGGATGAGCAGTTCTTC
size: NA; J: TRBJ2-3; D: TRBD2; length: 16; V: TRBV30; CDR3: CAWSFRLAGDTDTQYF; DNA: TGTGCCTGGAGTTTCCGACTAGCGGGGGACACAGATACGCAGTATTTT
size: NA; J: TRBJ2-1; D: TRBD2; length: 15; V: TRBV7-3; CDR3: CASRTSASGSNEQFF; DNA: TGTGCCAGCAGGACCTCGGCTAGCGGGAGCAATGAGCAGTTCTTC
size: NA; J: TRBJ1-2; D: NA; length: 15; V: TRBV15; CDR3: CATSRDRRGSDGYTF; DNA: TGTGCCACCAGCAGAGATCGAAGGGGATCGGATGGCTACACCTTC
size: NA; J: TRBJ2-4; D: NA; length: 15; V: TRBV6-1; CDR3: CASSDEAVAKNIQYF; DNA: TGTGCCAGCAGTGACGAGGCGGTGGCAAAAAACATTCAGTACTTC
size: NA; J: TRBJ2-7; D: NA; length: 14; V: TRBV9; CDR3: CASSVWLDSSEQCF; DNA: TGTGCCAGCAGCGTATGGTTAGATTCGTCCGAGCAGTGCTTC
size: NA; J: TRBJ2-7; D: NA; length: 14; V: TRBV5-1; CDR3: CASSLVGANYEQYF; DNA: TGCGCCAGCAGCTTGGTGGGGGCCAACTACGAGCAGTACTTC
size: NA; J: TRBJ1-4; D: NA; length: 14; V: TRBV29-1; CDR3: CSVGVQAANEKLFF; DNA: TGCAGCGTTGGAGTTCAAGCGGCTAATGAAAAACTGTTTTTT
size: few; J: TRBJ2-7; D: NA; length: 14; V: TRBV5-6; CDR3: CASSSDLHPYEQYF; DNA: TGTGCCAGCAGCTCGGACTTACACCCCTACGAGCAGTACTTC
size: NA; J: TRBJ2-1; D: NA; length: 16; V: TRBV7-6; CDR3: CASSLVPGSRDNEQFF; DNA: TGTGCCAGCAGCTTAGTACCGGGATCACGAGACAATGAGCAGTTCTTC
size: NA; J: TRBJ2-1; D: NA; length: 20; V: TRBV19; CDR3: CASSLHGQATIAGRSIEQFF; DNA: TGTGCCAGTAGTCTCCACGGACAGGCCACCATAGCGGGAAGGAGCATTGAGCAGTTCTTC